This passage covers 10 T cell receptor beta chains from one sample sequenced in a study of blood T cell repertoires in COVID-19. Method: immunoSEQ multiplex PCR; TCRdb's copy keeps in-frame clones and lacks some. The sample includes a few hundred thousand clones, about 88% seen only once; the top ten take 3%. What was sequenced was peripheral blood. These receptors came from a human donor in a cohort sampled during active COVID-19.

This clone has just a few counts. The chain uses TRBV6-5 and TRBJ2-7, with D perhaps matching TRBD1 (6 bases). There are 16 residues in the CDR3. Germline V CDR1 and CDR2: MNHEY, SVGAGI. V was shortened by 0 bases and J by 2 bases, with 14 bases between the two germline ends. In DNA form, the CDR3 reads TGTGCCAGCAGTTACTCGACGGGGACAAGCCCCTACGAGCAGTACTTC. It specifies CASSYSTGTSPYEQYF.

CDR3 in DNA: TGTGCCAGCAGTTACGGTGGGAGGAATGAGCAGTTCTTC. Translating gives CASSYGGRNEQFF. The rearrangement joins TRBV6-2 or TRBV6-3 to TRBJ2-1; tentative D call: TRBD2 (6 bases). The CDR3 has 13 residues. Germline V lookup: CDR1 MNHEY, CDR2 SVGEGT. The V and J ends lost 2 bases and 7 bases respectively, with 9 bases between them.

The J gene is TRBJ2-5, the V gene TRBV20-1; 9 bases are shared with TRBD1. The CDR3 is made up of 15 amino acids. V lost 3 bases, J lost 5 bases, and 10 bases stayed unmatched. Germline V gene lookup returns CDR1 DFQATT and CDR2 SNEGSKA (reference sequence). This CDR3 is CSASFTGTGTETQYF. Here the CDR3 DNA reads TGCAGTGCTAGTTTTACCGGGACAGGGACCGAGACCCAGTACTTC.

This clone has just one count. V usage is TRBV5-8 and J usage is TRBJ2-5; D gene uncertain. There are 15 residues in the CDR3. Germline V gives CDR1 SGHTS, CDR2 YDEGEE. The V gene lost 4 bases and the J gene lost 3 bases, with 16 bases spanning the gap. This CDR3 reads CASSPQVWRKETQYF. The CDR3, as DNA: TGTGCCAGCAGCCCGCAGGTCTGGCGAAAAGAGACCCAGTACTTC.

This clone was counted a few times. The V gene is TRBV10-2, the J gene TRBJ2-7; D gene unclear. This CDR3 has 15 residues. Germline V gene sequence: CDR1 WSHSY, CDR2 SAAADI. Trimming took 4 bases from V and 0 from J, leaving 13 bases between them. The CDR3 sequence is CASSAAEAYSYEQYF. The CDR3 DNA follows: TGCGCCAGCAGTGCAGCTGAGGCCTACTCCTACGAGCAGTACTTC.

The chain joins TRBV5-4 to TRBJ2-2, with 11 bases fitting TRBD2. J gave up 1 base and V 1 base, and 9 bases lay outside the gene matches. This CDR3 has 19 amino acids. Looked up from germline, CDR1 is SGHNT and CDR2 is YYREEE (reference sequence). The CDR3: CASSLRGTSGPLNTGELFF. The CDR3 DNA follows: TGTGCCAGCAGCTTGCGAGGGACTAGCGGACCTTTGAACACCGGGGAGCTGTTTTTT.

V and J are TRBV5-4 and TRBJ2-3; tentatively, D is TRBD1 (6 bases). Trimming took off 2 bases at V and 6 bases at J, with 13 bases between the two ends. The CDR3 spans 14 residues. Germline-derived CDR1 and CDR2 are SGHNT and YYREEE (reference sequence). The CDR3 sequence is CASSFWPQGDTQYF. The CDR3 DNA reads TGTGCCAGCAGCTTTTGGCCCCAGGGGGATACGCAGTATTTT. Looking up the rest from reference TRBV5-4 and TRBJ2-3 gives the full variable domain: ETGVTQSPTHLIKTRGQQVTLRCSSQSGHNTVSWYQQALGQGPQFIFQYYREEENGRGNFPPRFSGLQFPNYSSELNVNALELDDSALYLCASSFWPQGDTQYFGPGTRLTVL.

In this sample, this clone turned up a few times. The CDR3, as DNA: TGCGCCAGCAGACCCGGACAGGGGCCCTTTCTTTATGGCTACACCTTC. Protein: CASRPGQGPFLYGYTF. The V call is TRBV4-1, the J call TRBJ1-2; TRBD1 matches 9 bases. The CDR3 consists of 16 residues. Unmatched junction bases numbered 13, after V lost 6 bases and J lost 5 bases. Germline-derived CDR1 and CDR2 are MGHRA and YSYEKL.

The chain has TRBV6-6 and TRBJ2-7, with TRBD1 identical over 7 bases. The J segment lost 0 bases and the V segment lost 5 bases, leaving 4 bases of the junction unmatched. This CDR3 spans 14 amino acids. CDR1 is MNHNY, CDR2 SVGAGI, per germline (reference sequence). The DNA for the CDR3 is TGTGCCAGCAGTGCCGGGACAGCCTCCTACGAGCAGTACTTC. Amino acid sequence: CASSAGTASYEQYF.

This chain joins TRBV5-1 and TRBJ2-5, with 7 bases matching TRBD1. The CDR3 sequence is 14 residues long. Germline V CDR1 and CDR2: SGHRS, YFSETQ. J lost 2 bases, V lost 1 base, and 2 bases had no gene match. The CDR3 DNA follows: TGCGCCAGCAGCTTGTTGGGACAGCAAGAGACCCAGTACTTC. This encodes CASSLLGQQETQYF.